Sequencing of this T cell receptor (beta chain) was carried out in a study of a mutant IDH1 vaccine in newly diagnosed glioma. Looking at the study overall: Treated patients, averaging 40.4 years, were about 62% male and about 38% female. Before enrollment, patients got radiotherapy alone, temozolomide alone, or mostly the combination. Study-wide results and caveats: There seemed to be no relation between pseudoprogression and changes in top peripheral T cell clonotypes.

The table came from immunoSEQ multiplex PCR; TCRdb's copy has only in-frame clones and leaves some out. The sample holds around 37,000 clones; around four fifths are singletons and the top ten take over 7.5%. Of note for this clone: The antigen remains unidentified.

The time point here: baseline, week 1 (first vaccination visit). Treatment indicated: pre-vaccination baseline after standard-of-care therapy. Donors' newly diagnosed IDH1-mutant WHO grade 3 or 4 astrocytomas lacked nuclear ATRX. Deletions cut 4 bases from V and 6 bases from J, with 14 bases between. The CDR3 is 15 amino acids. Germline lookup yields CDR1 SGHDT and CDR2 YYEEEE. The sample here was PBMCs, taken from a glioma patient treated with radiotherapy, temozolomide or both. The source is a man in his forties with glioma. Some clones in this sample may be carry-over from other donors' samples. This rearrangement joins TRBV5-6 to TRBJ1-6; no clear D. The CDR3 protein is CASSRFWTGNSPLHF. The DNA of the CDR3 is TGTGCCAGCAGCCGGTTTTGGACCGGTAATTCACCCCTCCACTTT.